The rows below give T cell receptor beta chains drawn from one sample of a study of T cell repertoires in cytomegalovirus infection. No antigen is known for these receptors. TCRdb processed the reads anew with MiXCR; each CDR3 protein has one entry. Among 700,000 to 900,000 distinct CDR3 sequences listed, roughly 28% were seen once. The sequencing used cultured CD8+ T cells from PBMCs, collected from culture after CMV antigen stimulation. These receptors originate from a human donor in good health (CMV status not recorded). Some clones in this sample may be carry-over from other donors' samples. CDR3s include the opening cysteine and the closing phenylalanine or tryptophan. The order of the fields is clone size, J gene, V gene, D gene, CDR3 DNA, CDR3 protein. A D gene is named only where the DNA matches it firmly. Clone sizes are given selectively: once, few, many, or a class where the clone is expanded.

clone size: -
J gene: TRBJ2-1
V gene: TRBV15
D gene: TRBD1
CDR3 DNA: TGTGCCACCAGCAGAGCCAGGGGGAATGAGCAGTTCTTC
CDR3 protein: CATSRARGNEQFF

clone size: -
J gene: TRBJ2-4
V gene: TRBV10-3
D gene: -
CDR3 DNA: TGTGCCATCAGTGAAGTCAGGGGGGACAAAAACATTCAGTACTTC
CDR3 protein: CAISEVRGDKNIQYF

clone size: -
J gene: TRBJ2-7
V gene: TRBV29-1
D gene: -
CDR3 DNA: TGCAGCGTTCTTGAGGCCTACGAGCAGTACTTC
CDR3 protein: CSVLEAYEQYF

clone size: -
J gene: TRBJ2-6
V gene: TRBV2
D gene: TRBD1
CDR3 DNA: TGTGCCAGCGTGGGGACAGGGAGCTCTGGGGCCAACGTCCTGACTTTC
CDR3 protein: CASVGTGSSGANVLTF

clone size: -
J gene: TRBJ1-2
V gene: TRBV7-9
D gene: -
CDR3 DNA: TGTGCCAGCAGCCCCTTTGCTAACTATGGCTACACCTTC
CDR3 protein: CASSPFANYGYTF

clone size: few
J gene: TRBJ1-1
V gene: TRBV6-5
D gene: TRBD1
CDR3 DNA: TGTGCCAGCAGTTACTCGTCGGGACAGGGGACTGAAGCTTTCTTT
CDR3 protein: CASSYSSGQGTEAFF

clone size: few
J gene: TRBJ2-5
V gene: TRBV7-9
D gene: -
CDR3 DNA: TGTGCCAGCAGCCTAAAGTTCGGTTTACAAGAGACCCAGTACTTC
CDR3 protein: CASSLKFGLQETQYF

clone size: -
J gene: TRBJ1-2
V gene: TRBV4-2
D gene: -
CDR3 DNA: TGTGCCAGCAGCCCACCGGGGGTTTTGTCCTATGGCTACACCTTC
CDR3 protein: CASSPPGVLSYGYTF

clone size: few
J gene: TRBJ1-5
V gene: TRBV7-2
D gene: -
CDR3 DNA: TGTGCCAGCAGCTTAAACGGGCCGGGGAATCAGCCCCAGCATTTT
CDR3 protein: CASSLNGPGNQPQHF

clone size: few
J gene: TRBJ2-7
V gene: TRBV14
D gene: -
CDR3 DNA: TGTGCCAGCAGCCAAGATTGGGTAGCGGCTACCCACGAGCAGTACTTC
CDR3 protein: CASSQDWVAATHEQYF

clone size: -
J gene: TRBJ2-1
V gene: TRBV7-6
D gene: TRBD2
CDR3 DNA: TGTGCCAGCAACCTACTAGCGGGGGACAATGAGCAGTTCTTC
CDR3 protein: CASNLLAGDNEQFF

clone size: -
J gene: TRBJ2-1
V gene: TRBV5-6
D gene: -
CDR3 DNA: TGTGCCAGCAGCACCGACAGGCTCCCTAATGAGCAGTTCTTC
CDR3 protein: CASSTDRLPNEQFF

clone size: -
J gene: TRBJ1-2
V gene: TRBV18
D gene: -
CDR3 DNA: TGTGCCAGCTCACCACCGGAGCCCTTCTATGGCTACACCTTC
CDR3 protein: CASSPPEPFYGYTF

clone size: many
J gene: TRBJ1-1
V gene: TRBV12-3/TRBV12-4
D gene: -
CDR3 DNA: TGTGCCAGCAACTTTGTGAAGGGCGCTGAAGCTTTCTTT
CDR3 protein: CASNFVKGAEAFF

clone size: -
J gene: TRBJ1-5
V gene: TRBV7-8
D gene: -
CDR3 DNA: TGTGCCAGCCTACAGGGATTCGGACAGCCCCAGCATTTT
CDR3 protein: CASLQGFGQPQHF

clone size: many
J gene: TRBJ1-1
V gene: TRBV27
D gene: TRBD1
CDR3 DNA: TGTGCCAGCAGTTTAACAGGGGGCCCGAACACTGAAGCTTTCTTT
CDR3 protein: CASSLTGGPNTEAFF

clone size: -
J gene: TRBJ1-5
V gene: TRBV6-1
D gene: -
CDR3 DNA: TGTGCCAGCAGTGAAGACTGGGGGACTCAGCCCCAGCATTTT
CDR3 protein: CASSEDWGTQPQHF

clone size: -
J gene: TRBJ1-2
V gene: TRBV6-5
D gene: TRBD1
CDR3 DNA: TGTGCCAGCAGTTACCCAGACAGGGCCAGCTACACCTTC
CDR3 protein: CASSYPDRASYTF

clone size: -
J gene: TRBJ2-7
V gene: TRBV12-5
D gene: -
CDR3 DNA: TGTGCTAGTGGTTTCCTCGGGTCGACCTTCGTGGGGGAGCAGTACTTC
CDR3 protein: CASGFLGSTFVGEQYF

clone size: few
J gene: TRBJ2-3
V gene: TRBV2
D gene: TRBD1
CDR3 DNA: TGTGCCAGCGAAGCTCCGGGACAGGGGGCGAGAGGGGATACGCAGTATTTT
CDR3 protein: CASEAPGQGARGDTQYF

clone size: -
J gene: TRBJ1-1
V gene: TRBV6-2/TRBV6-3
D gene: -
CDR3 DNA: TGTGCCAGCATTCGAGGGGTCCCAACGAACACTGAAGCTTTCTTT
CDR3 protein: CASIRGVPTNTEAFF

clone size: many
J gene: TRBJ2-1
V gene: TRBV7-6
D gene: TRBD2
CDR3 DNA: TGTGCCAGCAGCCCTTCGGGGGGGGGCTGGGAGCAGTTCTTC
CDR3 protein: CASSPSGGGWEQFF

clone size: few
J gene: TRBJ2-7
V gene: TRBV12-5
D gene: TRBD1
CDR3 DNA: TGTGCTAGTGGGCGACCGGGACAGGGCGACTACGAGCAGTACTTC
CDR3 protein: CASGRPGQGDYEQYF